A selection of T cell receptor beta chains follows, all from one sample in a study of blood T cell repertoires in COVID-19. Profiling relied on immunoSEQ multiplex PCR, and the TCRdb table lists in-frame clones only, not all of them. The table records 90,000 to 120,000 clones, about four fifths of them present only once. Sequencing was carried out using peripheral blood. These receptors were collected from a human donor in a cohort sampled during active COVID-19. Both conserved end residues are part of each CDR3. Fields, in order: J gene, D gene, clone size, V gene, CDR3 protein, CDR3 DNA. The D gene is left open where the match is weak. A clone size is listed for some rows: how often the clone was seen (once, few, many), or a class if it is expanded.

TRBJ1-2,TRBD1,-,TRBV7-9,CASSRDSDYGYTF,TGTGCCAGCAGCCGGGACAGCGACTATGGCTACACCTTC
TRBJ1-6,-,-,TRBV18,CASSPFSSYNSPLHF,TGTGCCAGCTCACCATTTAGCTCCTATAATTCACCCCTCCACTTT
TRBJ1-1,TRBD1,-,TRBV28,CASTPGGPTEAFF,TGTGCCAGCACCCCAGGGGGACCCACTGAAGCTTTCTTT
TRBJ2-3,-,-,TRBV28,CASTSHARLRTQYF,TGTGCCAGCACCTCCCACGCGAGACTACGTACGCAGTATTTT
TRBJ2-1,-,-,TRBV13,CASSPTRGGYNEQFF,TGTGCCAGCAGCCCCACTAGGGGGGGATACAATGAGCAGTTCTTC
TRBJ1-4,-,-,TRBV2,CASSPGQSTNEKLFF,TGTGCCAGCAGTCCAGGACAGTCAACTAATGAAAAACTGTTTTTT
TRBJ2-7,-,-,TRBV4-3,CASSQDLGDEQYF,TGCGCCAGCAGCCAAGATCTCGGGGACGAGCAGTACTTC
TRBJ1-2,TRBD1,-,TRBV19,CASSISAGGVYGYTF,TGTGCCAGTAGTATTTCGGCAGGGGGTGTCTATGGCTACACCTTC
TRBJ2-5,TRBD2,-,TRBV18,CASSPGLAGLETQYF,TGTGCCAGCTCACCGGGACTAGCGGGATTGGAGACCCAGTACTTC
TRBJ2-3,TRBD2,-,TRBV30,CAWTLGTSGIVDTQYF,TGTGCCTGGACTCTCGGGACTAGCGGGATAGTAGATACGCAGTATTTT
TRBJ2-5,TRBD2,-,TRBV24-1,CATSGLAGEETQYF,TGTGCCACCAGTGGACTAGCGGGAGAAGAGACCCAGTACTTC
TRBJ1-2,TRBD1,-,TRBV12-5,CASGLVLGQGVGYTF,TGTGCTAGTGGTTTGGTACTGGGACAGGGAGTCGGCTACACCTTC
TRBJ1-5,-,-,TRBV28,CVSSQQGWSNQPQHF,TGTGTCAGCAGTCAACAGGGTTGGAGCAATCAGCCCCAGCATTTT
TRBJ2-3,-,-,TRBV7-2,CASSLRGSTDTQYF,TGTGCCAGCAGCTTAAGGGGTAGTACAGATACGCAGTATTTT
TRBJ2-3,TRBD1,-,TRBV2,CASSNQGAGTDTQYF,TGTGCCAGCAGTAACCAGGGGGCGGGGACAGATACGCAGTATTTT
TRBJ2-2,TRBD1,once,TRBV2,CASKGGSWNTGELFF,TGTGCCAGCAAAGGGGGCTCCTGGAACACCGGGGAGCTGTTTTTT
TRBJ1-1,-,few,TRBV28,CASTSSRRGEAFF,TGTGCCAGCACCTCGTCCAGAAGGGGTGAAGCTTTCTTT
TRBJ1-1,TRBD1,-,TRBV6-5,CASSRQGGMNTEAFF,TGTGCCAGCAGCCGACAGGGGGGAATGAACACTGAAGCTTTCTTT
TRBJ2-5,-,-,TRBV7-2,CASSSAGAETQYF,TGTGCCAGCAGCTCCGCGGGCGCTGAGACCCAGTACTTC
TRBJ1-4,-,-,TRBV6-5,CASSYGGGQNEKLFF,TGTGCCAGCAGTTACGGCGGGGGCCAAAATGAAAAACTGTTTTTT
TRBJ1-2,-,-,TRBV7-9,CASSLVPAQRRDGYTF,TGTGCCAGCAGCTTAGTTCCCGCTCAACGGAGGGACGGCTACACCTTC
TRBJ2-5,TRBD2,once,TRBV18,CASSRLMESGKETQYF,TGTGCCAGCTCCAGGTTAATGGAGAGCGGGAAAGAGACCCAGTACTTC
TRBJ2-3,TRBD2,-,TRBV28,CASSRWTSGSSDTQYF,TGTGCCAGCAGTCGTTGGACTAGCGGGAGTTCAGATACGCAGTATTTT
TRBJ2-3,TRBD2,-,TRBV4-1,CASSQESSGRAWGTDTQYF,TGCGCCAGCAGCCAAGAGTCTAGCGGGAGGGCCTGGGGCACAGATACGCAGTATTTT
TRBJ1-4,-,-,TRBV14,CASSPLQGLGEKLFF,TGTGCCAGCAGCCCGTTACAGGGTCTTGGAGAAAAACTGTTTTTT
TRBJ1-5,TRBD1,few,TRBV10-1,CASRIRTGCCQPQHF,TGCGCCAGCAGGATAAGGACAGGGTGCTGCCAGCCCCAGCATTTT
TRBJ1-1,-,once,TRBV27,CASSKPGHQNTEAFF,TGTGCCAGCAGTAAACCGGGACACCAGAACACTGAAGCTTTCTTT
TRBJ2-7,TRBD1,-,TRBV5-5,CASSEGQGAFYEQYF,TGTGCCAGCAGCGAAGGACAGGGGGCCTTTTACGAGCAGTACTTC
TRBJ2-1,-,-,TRBV5-6,CASSSGLPFYNEQFF,TGTGCCAGCAGCTCCGGACTACCGTTCTACAATGAGCAGTTCTTC
TRBJ1-1,-,-,TRBV11-2,CASSPRRTSEAFF,TGTGCCAGCAGCCCTCGAAGAACTTCTGAAGCTTTCTTT
TRBJ2-1,-,few,TRBV6-2/TRBV6-3,CASSYSWNRDEQFF,TGTGCCAGCAGTTACTCTTGGAATCGGGATGAGCAGTTCTTC
TRBJ1-6,-,once,TRBV19,CASSISGGDSPLHF,TGTGCCAGTAGTATATCCGGAGGGGATTCACCCCTCCACTTT
TRBJ2-7,-,few,TRBV28,CASSLFGQMREQYF,TGTGCCAGCAGTTTATTTGGGCAGATGCGCGAGCAGTACTTC
TRBJ2-1,-,few,TRBV7-9,CASSLAGGVRNEQFF,TGTGCCAGCAGCTTAGCCGGGGGAGTCCGCAATGAGCAGTTCTTC
TRBJ1-4,-,-,TRBV28,CASSLWGGPLLEKLFF,TGTGCCAGCAGTTTATGGGGGGGGCCCCTTTTGGAAAAACTGTTTTTT
TRBJ2-7,-,-,TRBV19,CASSPDPTGTYEQYF,TGTGCCAGTAGTCCAGACCCTACAGGGACCTACGAGCAGTACTTC
TRBJ1-1,-,few,TRBV10-3,CAIRNRVSAEAFF,TGTGCCATCAGGAACAGGGTATCCGCTGAAGCTTTCTTT
TRBJ1-6,-,few,TRBV7-2,CASSLQQPVLNSPLHF,TGTGCCAGCAGCTTACAACAGCCTGTATTGAATTCACCCCTCCACTTT
TRBJ2-7,-,-,TRBV28,CASSRPGPGVYEQYF,TGTGCCAGCAGTCGCCCCGGCCCGGGAGTCTACGAGCAGTACTTC
TRBJ1-4,-,-,TRBV28,CASSSFPSELFF,TGTGCCAGCAGTTCTTTCCCCTCAGAACTGTTTTTT
TRBJ1-2,-,-,TRBV6-5,CASGEYNYGYTF,TGTGCCAGCGGAGAATACAACTATGGCTACACCTTC
TRBJ2-1,TRBD1,-,TRBV18,CASSLGTGQYNEQFF,TGTGCCAGCTCACTGGGGACAGGGCAGTACAATGAGCAGTTCTTC
TRBJ2-1,TRBD2,once,TRBV7-2,CASSSSLAGFDNEQFF,TGTGCCAGCAGCTCGTCCCTAGCGGGATTCGACAATGAGCAGTTCTTC
TRBJ2-3,TRBD2,-,TRBV4-3,CASSQATAGFTDTQYF,TGCGCCAGCAGCCAAGCGACAGCGGGATTCACAGATACGCAGTATTTT
TRBJ1-1,TRBD1,-,TRBV19,CASSNRNRGAFF,TGTGCCAGTAGTAACCGAAACAGGGGAGCTTTCTTT
TRBJ1-1,-,-,TRBV2,CASIIQVNTEAFF,TGTGCCAGCATCATACAGGTGAACACTGAAGCTTTCTTT
TRBJ2-7,-,-,TRBV18,CASSPPHPTGGEQYF,TGTGCCAGCTCACCACCCCACCCTACTGGAGGCGAGCAGTACTTC
TRBJ2-2,TRBD2,-,TRBV7-8,CASSQGLAITGELFF,TGTGCCAGCAGCCAGGGACTAGCGATTACCGGGGAGCTGTTTTTT
TRBJ1-3,-,-,TRBV9,CASSSRGGTGNTIYF,TGTGCCAGCAGCTCCCGAGGGGGAACTGGAAACACCATATATTTT
TRBJ2-5,-,-,TRBV24-1,CATSDKETQYF,TGTGCCACCAGTGACAAAGAGACCCAGTACTTC
TRBJ2-6,TRBD1,-,TRBV6-6,CASSRGTAISGANVLTF,TGTGCCAGCAGCCGAGGGACAGCCATCTCTGGGGCCAACGTCCTGACTTTC
TRBJ2-5,TRBD2,-,TRBV7-2,CASSLSGGSQETQYF,TGTGCCAGCAGCTTATCGGGGGGTTCCCAAGAGACCCAGTACTTC
TRBJ2-1,TRBD2,-,TRBV27,CASSTSLRTSGIYNEQFF,TGTGCCAGCAGTACCTCCCTGAGGACTAGCGGGATTTACAATGAGCAGTTCTTC
TRBJ1-2,-,-,TRBV7-9,CASSWRGGVYGYTF,TGTGCCAGCAGCTGGCGCGGGGGGGTCTATGGCTACACCTTC
TRBJ2-3,-,-,TRBV6-5,CASNRAPGSDTQYF,TGTGCCAGCAATCGGGCCCCGGGGAGCGATACGCAGTATTTT
TRBJ2-7,-,-,TRBV18,CASSPKPGQTYEQYF,TGTGCCAGCTCACCAAAGCCCGGACAGACTTACGAGCAGTACTTC
TRBJ2-1,TRBD1,-,TRBV5-5,CASSWGTGNDNEQFF,TGTGCCAGCAGCTGGGGGACAGGAAATGACAATGAGCAGTTCTTC
TRBJ1-3,TRBD1,few,TRBV25-1,CASSTGVGNTIYF,TGTGCCAGCAGTACAGGGGTCGGAAACACCATATATTTT